This record concerns one T cell receptor (beta chain) sequence. Its specificity is unknown. This record comes from a study of cytomegalovirus exposure and HLA in healthy donors. Whole-study context: Prior work identified some 120 million unique TCR beta sequences in 150 million to 200 million T cells.

PCR was performed using 60 Vbeta and 13 Jbeta primers. Data came from immunoSEQ multiplex PCR; TCRdb stores just in-frame clones and leaves some out. The sample yields under 150,000 clones, over 60% seen once. General observations from the study: In a later analysis, TCR beta V- and J-gene trimming was associated with a missense DCLRE1C variant. For most TCR beta V segments, an earlier analysis put the productive rate at about 87% or about 30% of the time.

Sampled while nominally healthy, donors likely had unrecorded immune exposures. The germline V gene has CDR1 SNHLY and CDR2 FYNNEI. CDR3 length: 20 residues. V was pared by 1 base and J by 3 bases, with 16 bases of the junction left unmatched. V and J are TRBV2 and TRBJ2-7; 12 bases are shared with TRBD1. The sequence derives from a man younger than 40 in good health and CMV-seropositive. Sequencing used PBMCs. CDR3 in DNA: TGTGCCAGCAGTGAAGTATGGGGTTCCGGGACAGGGGGCGTCGACTACGAGCAGTACTTC. Its translation is CASSEVWGSGTGGVDYEQYF.